This T cell receptor (beta chain) derives from a study of T cell responses to AZD1222 COVID-19 vaccine. Across the whole study: Second doses at about 4 or about 12 weeks were pooled.

Remarks on this clone: The antigen is not known.

Study outcomes and limitations: Reportedly, nearly half the spike-specific TCRs target unmutated variant regions.

This CDR3 comprises 14 residues. Germline assignment: CDR1 MNHEY and CDR2 SVGAGI. The ends were cut back, 6 bases at V and 0 bases at J, with 9 bases in the middle. The table came from immunoSEQ multiplex PCR; TCRdb's copy has only in-frame clones and leaves some out. The table lists roughly 120,000 clones, about nine tenths of them singletons, with roughly 2.3% in the top ten. The material was peripheral blood, obtained on day 0 of AZD1222 vaccination. This clonotype originated in an adult in good health. This chain joins TRBV6-5 and TRBJ2-1, with a weak D call TRBD1 (6 bases). CDR3 sequence: CASSRGGSYNEQFF. The DNA for the CDR3 is TGTGCCAGCAGCAGAGGGGGCTCCTACAATGAGCAGTTCTTC.